What follows are 3 T cell receptor beta chains derived from one specimen sequenced in a study of CD4 T cells in relation to SARS-CoV-2 and coronaviruses. Their antigens remain unidentified. CD4+ T cells from unexposed donors were obtained before the COVID-19 pandemic (2011-2018). CD4+ T cells were isolated from the cells after more than nine days of culture. Profiled with immunoSEQ multiplex PCR; TCRdb holds only in-frame clones, not every one. In the table there are roughly 12,000 clones, almost 80% of which are singletons. Sequenced sample: CD4+ T cells from PBMCs, cultured in vitro. The receptors originated from a human donor in good health.

This clone was found once. This chain links TRBV7-3 with TRBJ2-2, with TRBD1 matching 7 bases. Germline assignment: CDR1 SGHTA and CDR2 FQGTGA. This CDR3 is 16 amino acids long. The V segment lost 0 bases and the J segment 1 base; nucleotides outside the gene matches: 2. CDR3 DNA sequence: TGTGCCAGCAGCTTAACAGGGGGCTGGAACACCGGGGAGCTGTTTTTT. This sequence encodes CASSLTGGWNTGELFF.

The CDR3 reads CAIGQGESSYNSPLHF. CDR3 bases: TGTGCCATCGGGCAGGGAGAAAGCTCCTATAATTCACCCCTCCACTTT. The chain joins TRBV10-3 to TRBJ1-6; perhaps TRBD1 as D (5 bases). Per germline, CDR1 ENHRY and CDR2 SYGVKD. Trimming took 8 bases from V and 0 from J, leaving 14 bases between them. This CDR3 has 16 amino acids.

The V gene is TRBV3-1 (or the pseudogene TRBV3-2), the J gene TRBJ2-3; perhaps TRBD2 as D (5 bases). The V gene lost 4 bases and the J gene lost 4 bases, with 18 bases spanning the gap. There are 16 residues in the CDR3. The V gene's germline CDR1 is LGHDT and CDR2 YNNKEL (reference sequence). CDR3 amino acids: CASSPDGIPFPDTQYF. Written as DNA, the CDR3 is TGTGCCAGCAGCCCAGACGGGATCCCTTTCCCAGATACGCAGTATTTT.